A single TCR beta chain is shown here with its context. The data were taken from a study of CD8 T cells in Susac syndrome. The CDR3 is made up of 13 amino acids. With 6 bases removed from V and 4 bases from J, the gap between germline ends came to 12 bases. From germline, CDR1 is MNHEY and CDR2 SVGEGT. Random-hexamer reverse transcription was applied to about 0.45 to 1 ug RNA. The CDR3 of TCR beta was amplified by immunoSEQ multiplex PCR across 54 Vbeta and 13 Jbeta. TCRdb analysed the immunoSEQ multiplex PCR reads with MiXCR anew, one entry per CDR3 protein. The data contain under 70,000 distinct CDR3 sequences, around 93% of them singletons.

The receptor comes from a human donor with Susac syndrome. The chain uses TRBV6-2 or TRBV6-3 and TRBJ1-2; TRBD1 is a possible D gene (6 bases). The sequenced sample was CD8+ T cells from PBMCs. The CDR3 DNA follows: TGTGCCAGCAGCCCCGGACAGCTCTATGGCTACACCTTC. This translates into CASSPGQLYGYTF.